The rows below give T cell receptor beta chains drawn from one sample of a study of blood T cells in healthy people across ages. TCRdb analysed the 5' RACE reads with MiXCR anew, one entry per CDR3 protein. The sample holds over 550,000 distinct CDR3 sequences; about 30% are singletons and the top ten take more than 15%. The sequencing sample was made of blood. These receptors were collected from a woman older than 75 in good health. Both conserved end residues are part of each CDR3. Each record gives: clone size, V gene, D gene, J gene, CDR3 DNA, CDR3 protein. The D gene is left open where the match is weak. The size entry is marked missing in some rows and otherwise reads once, few, many or a size class.

>many|TRBV28|NA|TRBJ2-7
TGTGCCAGCAGTCCCGACCGGTACGAGCAGTACTTC
CASSPDRYEQYF
>NA|TRBV24-1|NA|TRBJ2-3
TGTGCCACCAGTGATCCTTCCGGACGGGGCACAGGTACGCAGTATTTT
CATSDPSGRGTGTQYF
>many|TRBV7-9|TRBD2|TRBJ2-5
TGTGCCAGCAGCTCGTCGGGGGGGGAGGGAGGCCAGTACTTC
CASSSSGGEGGQYF
>few|TRBV6-5|NA|TRBJ1-6
TGTGCCAGCAGTTACTCGCAGGGCCGAAATTCACCCCTCCACTTT
CASSYSQGRNSPLHF
>few|TRBV7-2|NA|TRBJ2-2
TGTGCCAGCAGCTTTCATGGGGGCGTGAACACCGGGGAGCTGTTTTTT
CASSFHGGVNTGELFF
>few|TRBV20-1|TRBD1|TRBJ2-2
TGCAGTGCTAGAGTGGGGACAGCCACCGGGGAGCTGTTTTTT
CSARVGTATGELFF
>NA|TRBV28|TRBD1|TRBJ2-3
TGTGCCAGCAGTCAGCCGGGACAGGGGGAAGGTACGCAGTATTTT
CASSQPGQGEGTQYF
>few|TRBV5-1|NA|TRBJ2-5
TGCGCCAGCAGCTCCCAGGAGGAGACCCAGTACTTC
CASSSQEETQYF
>NA|TRBV7-2|TRBD2|TRBJ2-3
TGTGCCAGCAGGAGCGGGGGGGCTTCGGATACGCAGTATTTT
CASRSGGASDTQYF
>NA|TRBV12-3/TRBV12-4|NA|TRBJ2-6
TGTGCCAGCCGAGCCCCAGGGGTGACTGGGGCCAACGTCCTGACTTTC
CASRAPGVTGANVLTF
>many|TRBV24-1|TRBD2|TRBJ2-5
TGTGCCACCAGGGGCCCTAGCGGGGTCCTTTTGGAGACCCAGTACTTC
CATRGPSGVLLETQYF
>NA|TRBV5-4|NA|TRBJ1-6
TGTGCCAGCAGCTTGGGGGGTCTCGGGTATAATTCACCCCTCCACTTT
CASSLGGLGYNSPLHF
>NA|TRBV5-1|TRBD1|TRBJ2-1
TGCGCCAGCAGCTTGAATGGACAGGGACACAATGAGCAGTTCTTC
CASSLNGQGHNEQFF
>NA|TRBV5-1|NA|TRBJ1-2
TGCGCCAGCAGCTTACCGTCCGGGGTCAGCGGCTACACCTTC
CASSLPSGVSGYTF
>NA|TRBV20-1|NA|TRBJ2-1
TGCAGTGCGCTCAAGGGGAGCTCCTACAATGAGCAGTTCTTC
CSALKGSSYNEQFF
>NA|TRBV20-1|NA|TRBJ2-5
TGCAGTGCTAGCAGGGACTTCCGAGAGACCCAGTACTTC
CSASRDFRETQYF
>many|TRBV7-2|NA|TRBJ2-7
TGTGCCAGCAGCTTAAACTGGGTCTCCTACGAGCAGTACTTC
CASSLNWVSYEQYF
>few|TRBV30|NA|TRBJ1-1
TGTGCCTGGAGTGAGCTCGGAAAAGGATCGGCTGAAGCTTTCTTT
CAWSELGKGSAEAFF
>many|TRBV20-1|NA|TRBJ1-2
TGCAGTGCTAGGGCACAGGGTCCCTATGGCTACACCTTC
CSARAQGPYGYTF
>NA|TRBV7-9|TRBD2|TRBJ2-1
TGTGCCAGCAGGCGGGGGGCCAGGAACAATGAGCAGTTCTTC
CASRRGARNNEQFF
>few|TRBV2|TRBD2|TRBJ2-4
TGTGCCAGCAGATTTAGCGGGGGGTCAACCAAAAACATTCAGTACTTC
CASRFSGGSTKNIQYF
>once|TRBV19|NA|TRBJ2-3
TGTGCCAGTAGCGACGACTACCAATACACAGATACGCAGTATTTT
CASSDDYQYTDTQYF